The 27 T cell receptor beta chains listed next were all sequenced from one sample in a study of T cells in Graves' hyperthyroidism and ophthalmopathy. Regions amplified from RNA transcripts were the TCR beta CDR3 regions. An initial round of RT-PCR targeting the TCR CDR3 relied on the HTBI primer set. TCRdb analysed the multiplex PCR reads with MiXCR anew, one entry per CDR3 protein. This sample carries some 350,000 distinct CDR3 sequences, approximately 15% of them seen once, and the ten largest clones take around 30%. Sequences were obtained from blood. Receptor source: a woman between 18 and 29 years old with Graves' hyperthyroidism that later progressed to Graves' ophthalmopathy.

This clonotype occurred many times. The chain uses TRBV12-3 or TRBV12-4 and TRBJ2-7, with 10 bases aligning to TRBD1. This CDR3 comprises 13 residues. V shed 5 bases and J 5 bases; nucleotides not matched to a gene: 3. As DNA, the CDR3 is TGTGCCAGCAGTGACAGGGGGCTCCACGAGCAGTACTTC. Its translation is CASSDRGLHEQYF.

Only a few counts were recorded for this clonotype. This sequence joins TRBV5-5 and TRBJ2-3; TRBD2 aligns across 7 bases. This CDR3 is built from 16 residues. Per germline, CDR1 SGHKS and CDR2 YYEKEE (reference sequence). With 4 bases clipped from V and 6 bases from J, the junction kept 14 bases outside the gene matches. Written as DNA, the CDR3 is TGTGCCAGCAGCACCGGACTAGGCGGCTCATTGGATACGCAGTATTTT. Protein sequence: CASSTGLGGSLDTQYF.

This clonotype was picked up many times. The chain recombines TRBV2 with TRBJ2-7; possibly TRBD1 for D (6 bases). In germline, CDR1 is SNHLY, CDR2 FYNNEI. Trimming pared 8 bases from V and 10 bases from J, leaving 12 bases between. This CDR3 has 10 residues. The CDR3 coding sequence is TGTGCCAGCCAGGGGTCGGATCAGTACTTC. Protein sequence: CASQGSDQYF.

This clonotype was found a few times. The rearrangement uses TRBV4-2 and TRBJ2-1; D is ambiguous. Trimming pared 0 bases from V and 3 bases from J, leaving 6 bases between. The CDR3 runs to 14 residues. The germline gives CDR1 LGHNA, CDR2 YNFKEQ. In DNA, the CDR3 is TGTGCCAGCAGCCAAGATAGGGACTACAATGAGCAGTTCTTC. This gives the protein CASSQDRDYNEQFF.

This clonotype was recorded at least ten times. The chain uses TRBV2 and TRBJ2-1; 7 bases agree with TRBD2. Trimming took 8 bases from V and 5 from J; bases not matched to a gene: 6. Germline lookup yields CDR1 SNHLY and CDR2 FYNNEI. CDR3 size: 13 residues. This CDR3 reads CASSREENNEQFF. DNA for the CDR3: TGTGCCAGCTCACGGGAGGAGAACAATGAGCAGTTCTTC.

About this clonotype itself: It is unclear where the CDR3 begins or ends on the DNA, so no DNA is shown, and the CDR3 is as TCRdb lists it. V and J are TRBV20-1 and TRBJ1-5; the table's D call, TRBD1, has no DNA check behind it. The length of the CDR3 is 24 amino acids, counting both ends. Germline loops: CDR1 DFQATT, CDR2 SNEGSKA (reference sequence). This chain's CDR3 is CSARVSGPSSYEQYFGPARQPQHF.

This clonotype has just a few counts. This rearrangement joins TRBV6-1 to TRBJ2-2; TRBD1 matches at 10 bases. CDR3 length: 14 amino acids. Germline values: CDR1 MNHNS, CDR2 SASEGT. V trimming: 9 bases; J trimming: 3 bases; junction bases outside the gene matches: 4. The CDR3 nucleotides are TGTGCCAGTAGGACAGGGGGTCACACCGGGGAGCTGTTTTTT. Translating it yields CASRTGGHTGELFF.

This clonotype was seen ten or more times. The chain links TRBV20-1 to TRBJ2-5; 8 nucleotides agree with TRBD1. This CDR3 contains 16 residues. V dropped 0 bases and J dropped 5; count of bases not matched to a gene: 11. Per the germline V gene, CDR1 is DFQATT and CDR2 is SNEGSKA (reference sequence). The CDR3 sequence: CSARDPSKTGVETQYF. CDR3 DNA: TGCAGTGCTAGAGACCCAAGCAAGACAGGGGTGGAGACCCAGTACTTC.

This clonotype was seen repeatedly, ten times or more. The DNA of the CDR3 is TGTGCCAGCTCACAATTAACAGGGGGCGACAGCTACGAGCAGTACTTC. This translates into CASSQLTGGDSYEQYF. The rearrangement joins TRBV18 to TRBJ2-7; 9 positions match TRBD1. The V gene end was trimmed by 4 bases and the J gene end by 3 bases; junction bases not matched to a gene: 10. The CDR3 loop spans 16 amino acids. The V gene's germline CDR1 is KGHSH and CDR2 LQKENI.

At least ten counts were recorded for this clonotype. The CDR3 reads CASSLVASGREEQYF. The CDR3 nucleotides read TGTGCCAGCAGCTTAGTGGCTAGCGGGAGGGAGGAGCAGTACTTC. The chain combines TRBV7-2 with TRBJ2-7; 12 bases match TRBD2. Germline V gene data show CDR1 as SGHTA and CDR2 as FQGNSA. The CDR3 extends over 15 amino acids. J gave up 7 bases and V 1 base, and 5 bases lay outside the gene matches.

This clonotype has ten or more counts. This chain connects TRBV5-6 to TRBJ2-3, with 7 bases fitting TRBD2. The length of the CDR3 is 16 residues. V shed 7 bases and J 2 bases; nucleotides not matched to a gene: 13. CDR1 and CDR2 (germline): SGHDT, YYEEEE. This chain's CDR3 is CASAIGLAVLTDTQYF. Here the CDR3 DNA reads TGTGCCAGCGCTATAGGGCTAGCGGTCCTCACAGATACGCAGTATTTT.

This clonotype has at least ten counts. The chain has TRBV27 and TRBJ2-7; no clear D gene. Between the trimmed V and J ends, which lost 6 bases and 0 bases, there was a span of 15 bases. Germline lookup yields CDR1 MNHEY and CDR2 SMNVEV (reference sequence). The CDR3 covers 15 residues. The CDR3 DNA reads TGTGCCAGCAGAATAGCTAGTATCGGCTCCTACGAGCAGTACTTC. Its protein is CASRIASIGSYEQYF.

Comments on this clonotype: This may be a read error: a much more frequent sequence differs by one nucleotide. J is TRBJ2-7 and V is TRBV20-1; D gene ambiguous. Germline-derived CDR1 and CDR2 are DFQATT and SNEGSKA (reference sequence). The CDR3 extends over 14 amino acids. The CDR3 spells CSASPRQSSYEPYF. As DNA, the CDR3 is TGCAGTGCTAGTCCCCGACAAAGCTCCTACGAGCCGTACTTC.

The CDR3 DNA reads TGCAGTGCTAGAGATCTTTCCCGGGGAGAAGCTTTCTTT. This gives the protein CSARDLSRGEAFF. The rearrangement links TRBV20-1 to TRBJ1-1; D not certain. Germline V lookup: CDR1 DFQATT, CDR2 SNEGSKA (reference sequence). The germline V and J ends were trimmed by 0 bases and 8 bases, with 13 bases remaining between them. This CDR3 is built from 13 residues.

At least ten counts were recorded for this clonotype. This chain joins TRBV9 and TRBJ2-5; either TRBD1 or TRBD2 may supply D (6 bases each). This CDR3 spans 15 amino acids. V shed 0 bases and J shed 2 bases, with 11 bases lying between them. CDR1 and CDR2 (germline): SGDLS, YYNGEE. CDR3: CASSVEGGLQETQYF. The CDR3, as DNA: TGTGCCAGCAGCGTAGAGGGGGGTCTACAAGAGACCCAGTACTTC.

The sample holds many counts of this clonotype. The chain couples TRBV7-9 to TRBJ2-3; 7 bases match TRBD2. CDR1 is SEHNR, CDR2 FQNEAQ, per germline (reference sequence). V was clipped by 1 base and J by 4 bases; unmatched bases: 11. CDR3 length: 17 amino acids. For the CDR3, the DNA is TGTGCCAGCAGCTTAGTTGTAGCGGGTGTAATGGCAGATACGCAGTATTTT. This encodes CASSLVVAGVMADTQYF.

This clonotype was detected only a few times. V and J are TRBV6-2 or TRBV6-3 and TRBJ1-4; no clear D gene. Between the trimmed V and J ends, which lost 0 bases and 8 bases, there was a span of 7 bases. This CDR3 has 13 amino acids. The V gene's germline CDR1 is MNHEY and CDR2 SVGEGT. The CDR3 DNA is TGTGCCAGCAGTTACTCGATAGACGAAAAACTGTTTTTT. It codes for CASSYSIDEKLFF.

A few counts support this clonotype. The chain joins TRBV7-9 to TRBJ1-5, with D possibly matching TRBD1 (5 bases). The CDR3 has 13 residues. V lost 4 bases, J lost 7 bases, and 11 bases lay in between. From germline, CDR1 is SEHNR and CDR2 FQNEAQ (reference sequence). The CDR3 reads CASSWAGGQPQHF. Here the CDR3 DNA reads TGTGCCAGCAGCTGGGCGGGGGGACAGCCCCAGCATTTT. The variable domain in full, with the rest retrieved from reference TRBV7-9 and TRBJ1-5, is DTGVSQNPRHKITKRGQNVTFRCDPISEHNRLYWYRQTLGQGPEFLTYFQNEAQLEKSRLLSDRFSAERPKGSFSTLEIQRTEQGDSAMYLCASSWAGGQPQHFGDGTRLSIL.

This clonotype was seen ten or more times. This chain joins TRBV7-2 and TRBJ2-1; no clear D gene. V was pared by 6 bases and J by 3 bases, with 6 bases between. The CDR3 is 12 amino acids. Germline V gene sequence: CDR1 SGHTA, CDR2 FQGNSA. The CDR3 sequence: CASRPDYNEQFF. The CDR3 nucleotides are TGTGCCAGCAGGCCGGACTACAATGAGCAGTTCTTC.

This clonotype came up many times. The chain uses TRBV5-1 and TRBJ2-1, with 10 bases fitting TRBD2. The germline gives CDR1 SGHRS, CDR2 YFSETQ. J was trimmed by 3 bases and V by 3 bases; bases with no gene match: 3. CDR3 length: 15 amino acids. The CDR3 bases are TGCGCCAGCAGCTGGGAGCGGGAGGGCTACAATGAGCAGTTCTTC. Translated, it gives CASSWEREGYNEQFF. The full variable domain, in which reference TRBV5-1 and TRBJ2-1 provide the parts outside the CDR3, is KAGVTQTPRYLIKTRGQQVTLSCSPISGHRSVSWYQQTPGQGLQFLFEYFSETQRNKGNFPGRFSGRQFSNSRSEMNVSTLELGDSALYLCASSWEREGYNEQFFGPGTRLTVL.

This clonotype was detected only a few times. V is TRBV27 and J is TRBJ2-1; 12 bases agree with TRBD2. The J segment lost 7 bases and the V segment lost 5 bases, leaving 15 bases of the junction unmatched. Germline V lookup: CDR1 MNHEY, CDR2 SMNVEV (reference sequence). There are 18 residues in the CDR3. In nucleotides, the CDR3 is TGTGCCAGCAGTACGGGACTAGCGGGTCTCCTTAATAGGAATGAGCAGTTCTTC. Protein product: CASSTGLAGLLNRNEQFF.

The chain combines TRBV7-9 with TRBJ1-6, with a possible D match to TRBD1 (5 bases). Trimming removed 1 base from V and 8 bases from J, with 12 bases in between. Germline lookup yields CDR1 SEHNR and CDR2 FQNEAQ (reference sequence). The CDR3 has 15 amino acids. CDR3 protein: CASSLGGQGDSPLHF. CDR3 bases: TGTGCCAGCAGCTTAGGAGGCCAGGGTGATTCACCCCTCCACTTT.

The J gene is TRBJ2-7, the V gene TRBV4-2, with TRBD1 as a possible D gene (6 bases). Germline-derived CDR1 and CDR2 are LGHNA and YNFKEQ. V lost 0 bases and J lost 1, with 16 bases in between. This CDR3 comprises 17 residues. CDR3 bases: TGTGCCAGCAGCCAAGATAAGACAGGCTTAGGATCCTACGAGCAGTACTTC. Residues: CASSQDKTGLGSYEQYF.

This clonotype has at least ten counts. V and J are TRBV5-6 and TRBJ2-7, with D possibly being TRBD1 (6 bases). Trimming took 3 bases from V and 4 from J, leaving 11 bases between them. The CDR3 has 13 residues. Germline V gene data show CDR1 as SGHDT and CDR2 as YYEEEE. The DNA for the CDR3 is TGTGCCAGCAGCTCGGACAGCCATTACGAGCAGTACTTC. Protein: CASSSDSHYEQYF.

This clonotype was recorded at least ten times. The rearrangement uses TRBV7-8 and TRBJ2-3; 7 bases line up with TRBD2. Germline lookup yields CDR1 SGHVS and CDR2 FQNEAQ. CDR3 length: 15 amino acids. The J segment lost 1 base and the V segment lost 5 bases, leaving 6 bases of the junction unmatched. CDR3 sequence: CASSGGGIGTDTQYF. The CDR3 region has the DNA TGTGCCAGCAGCGGGGGGGGGATAGGCACAGATACGCAGTATTTT.

This clonotype has at least ten counts. This sequence joins TRBV27 and TRBJ2-7, with TRBD2 identical over 9 bases. Germline V gene data show CDR1 as MNHEY and CDR2 as SMNVEV (reference sequence). The CDR3 is made up of 14 amino acids. V gave up 0 bases and J gave up 5 bases; unmatched junction bases: 2. CDR3 sequence reads: CASSLSASGDEQYF. CDR3 in DNA: TGTGCCAGCAGTTTATCTGCTAGCGGGGACGAGCAGTACTTC.

The V call is TRBV7-6, the J call TRBJ2-7; D tentatively fits TRBD1 or TRBD2 (7 bases each). V shed 2 bases and J shed 0 bases, with 14 bases lying between them. Germline lookup yields CDR1 SGHVS and CDR2 FNYEAQ. CDR3 length: 16 amino acids. CDR3 nucleotide sequence: TGTGCCAGCAGCTTAAGGGGGGGACAGAGCTCCTACGAGCAGTACTTC. This codes for CASSLRGGQSSYEQYF.